This TCR beta chain was profiled in a study of cytomegalovirus exposure and HLA in healthy donors. Study-wide results and caveats: Later work showed greater clonal expansion in HLA-associated TCR beta chains than in equally common others.

The CDR3 sequence is 12 residues long. Per the germline V gene, CDR1 is SNHLY and CDR2 is FYNNEI. Between the trimmed V and J ends, which lost 4 bases and 15 bases, there was a span of 17 bases. There are a few counts of this clone. Its target is unknown. PCR involved 60 Vbeta and 13 Jbeta primers. Sequencing used immunoSEQ multiplex PCR; TCRdb keeps in-frame clones, though not all of them. The sample has approximately 150,000 clones, around 73% seen once; the top ten hold around 5%. The clonotype comes from a woman under 30 in good health and CMV-seropositive. V usage is TRBV2 and J usage is TRBJ2-3; D may be TRBD2 (6 bases). The sequencing input was PBMCs. The CDR3 loop is CASSAGVCKYYF. CDR3 nucleotides: TGTGCCAGCAGTGCGGGGGTCTGTAAGTACTATTTT. The full variable domain, rest sourced from reference TRBV2 and TRBJ2-3, is EPEVTQTPSHQVTQMGQEVILRCVPISNHLYFYWYRQILGQKVEFLVSFYNNEISEKSEIFDDQFSVERPDGSNFTLKIRSTKLEDSAMYFCASSAGVCKYYFGPGTRLTVL.